This entry lists 9 T cell receptor beta chains sequenced from one sample in a study of blood T cell repertoires in COVID-19. Profiling relied on immunoSEQ multiplex PCR, and the TCRdb table lists in-frame clones only, not all of them. The table includes about 210,000 clones, around 81% detected once. The sample was peripheral blood. The origin of the receptors is a human donor in a cohort sampled during active COVID-19.

The rearrangement uses TRBV12-5 and TRBJ1-2; the D gene is possibly TRBD1 (5 bases). The germline CDR1 and CDR2 sequences are LGHNT and FRNRAP. There are 11 residues in the CDR3. The V end was cut by 7 bases, the J end by 8 bases, with 11 bases between. CDR3 residues: CASVWGWGYTF. The CDR3 DNA is TGTGCTAGTGTTTGGGGCTGGGGCTACACCTTC.

CDR3 DNA sequence: TGTGCCAGCAGCTTGGATATCCTCTCTGGAAACACCATATATTTT. This encodes CASSLDILSGNTIYF. This sequence joins TRBV5-4 and TRBJ1-3; D unresolved. Looked up from germline, CDR1 is SGHNT and CDR2 is YYREEE (reference sequence). V lost 0 bases and J lost 0, with 7 bases in between. The CDR3 contains 15 residues.

The chain joins TRBV6-2 or TRBV6-3 to TRBJ2-7, with 7 bases fitting TRBD1. CDR1 and CDR2 (germline): MNHEY, SVGEGT. The CDR3 is made up of 16 amino acids. After removal of 2 bases from V and 3 bases from J, the junction contained 10 bases not matched to a gene. CDR3: CASSYPKRGLDYEQYF. CDR3 nucleotides: TGTGCCAGCAGTTACCCTAAAAGGGGGCTGGACTACGAGCAGTACTTC.

This chain joins TRBV10-3 and TRBJ2-7, with 9 bases identical to TRBD1. This CDR3 region has 14 residues. V trimming: 6 bases; J trimming: 3 bases; junction bases outside the gene matches: 6. Germline V gene sequence: CDR1 ENHRY, CDR2 SYGVKD. CDR3 DNA: TGTGCCATCAGGAGGGACAGGGCAAACTACGAGCAGTACTTC. This codes for CAIRRDRANYEQYF.

The rearrangement uses TRBV7-9 and TRBJ1-2; TRBD1 matches 8 bases. Germline CDR1 reads SEHNR; CDR2 reads FQNEAQ (reference sequence). V lost 7 bases, J lost 3 bases, and 7 bases stayed unmatched. The CDR3 is 14 residues long. The CDR3 sequence: CASTGQGSYYGYTF. CDR3 coding DNA: TGTGCCAGCACAGGACAGGGAAGTTACTATGGCTACACCTTC.

Only a few counts were recorded for this clone. This sequence joins TRBV11-2 and TRBJ2-1; D not resolved. Germline V gene data show CDR1 as SGHAT and CDR2 as FQNNGV. There are 14 residues in the CDR3. The germline V and J ends were trimmed by 0 bases and 7 bases, with 10 bases remaining between them. CDR3 DNA sequence: TGTGCCAGCAGCTTAGATCTGACTCAGAATGAGCAGTTCTTC. It encodes CASSLDLTQNEQFF.

The chain uses TRBV9 and TRBJ2-5; no firm D call. The germline V gene encodes CDR1 SGDLS and CDR2 YYNGEE. Deletions cut 4 bases from V and 0 bases from J, with 4 bases between. The CDR3 runs 12 residues. The CDR3 spells CASSFNQETQYF. In nucleotides, the CDR3 is TGTGCCAGCAGCTTTAACCAAGAGACCCAGTACTTC.

This clone was found many times. The J gene is TRBJ1-1, the V gene TRBV28; 11 nucleotides align to TRBD1. V lost 7 bases, J lost 1 base, and 8 bases stayed unmatched. CDR3 size: 16 residues. Germline V gene data show CDR1 as MDHEN and CDR2 as SYDVKM. CDR3 DNA sequence: TGTGCCAGCATCCTACTCGGACAGGGGGCGAACACTGAAGCTTTCTTT. Encoded protein: CASILLGQGANTEAFF. The full variable domain, rest sourced from reference TRBV28 and TRBJ1-1, is DVKVTQSSRYLVKRTGEKVFLECVQDMDHENMFWYRQDPGLGLRLIYFSYDVKMKEKGDIPEGYSVSREKKERFSLILESASTNQTSMYLCASILLGQGANTEAFFGQGTRLTVV.

V gene TRBV28 combines with J gene TRBJ1-4; D is uncertain. Per germline, CDR1 MDHEN and CDR2 SYDVKM. The CDR3 consists of 14 residues. V gave up 3 bases and J gave up 8 bases, with 13 bases separating them. This CDR3 reads CASSFISKQEKLFF. DNA for the CDR3: TGTGCCAGCAGTTTCATCAGTAAACAGGAAAAACTGTTTTTT.